The 23 T cell receptor beta chains presented below share a single source sample, sequenced in a study of patients and donors after allogeneic stem cell transplantation. TCRdb independently ran MiXCR on the RT-PCR reads; one entry per CDR3 protein. The sample has tens of thousands of distinct CDR3 sequences, 4% to 5% seen once. Sequencing was performed on blood, either unsorted or a sorted T cell fraction (not recorded which). The receptors here all came from a human donor who was either an allogeneic HSCT recipient or a stem cell or donor lymphocyte infusion donor (not recorded which). It is not recorded whose cells these are; they may come from a transplant donor.

This clonotype appeared a few times. The V call is TRBV19, the J call TRBJ1-1; unclear D gene. Trimming took off 8 bases at V and 0 bases at J, with 13 bases between the two ends. This CDR3 contains 14 residues. Germline V gene sequence: CDR1 LNHDA, CDR2 SQIVND (reference sequence). The DNA for the CDR3 is TGTGCCAGTTTGGAGTCCTCAATGAACACTGAAGCTTTCTTT. Translating it yields CASLESSMNTEAFF.

The sample holds a few counts of this clonotype. The V call is TRBV20-1, the J call TRBJ2-3, with D possibly called TRBD1 or TRBD2 (6 bases each). CDR3 length equals 16 residues. Trimming pared 3 bases from V and 0 bases from J, leaving 16 bases between. Germline V gene data show CDR1 as DFQATT and CDR2 as SNEGSKA (reference sequence). CDR3 residues: CSASGVTGASTDTQYF. The CDR3 DNA reads as TGCAGTGCTAGCGGGGTTACGGGGGCTAGCACAGATACGCAGTATTTT.

This clonotype showed up many times. The chain uses TRBV5-6 and TRBJ2-4; 15 positions match TRBD2. In germline, CDR1 is SGHDT, CDR2 YYEEEE. CDR3 length: 17 amino acids. V lost 4 bases, J lost 9 bases, and 11 bases stayed unmatched. DNA of the CDR3: TGTGCCAGCAGCCGTCTCCGGACTAGCGGGAGGGAGGGCATTCAGTACTTC. Translation gives CASSRLRTSGREGIQYF. The full variable domain, in which reference TRBV5-6 and TRBJ2-4 provide the parts outside the CDR3, is DAGVTQSPTHLIKTRGQQVTLRCSPKSGHDTVSWYQQALGQGPQFIFQYYEEEERQRGNFPDRFSGHQFPNYSSELNVNALLLGDSALYLCASSRLRTSGREGIQYFGAGTRLSVL.

The chain carries TRBV20-1 and TRBJ2-3; 7 nucleotides match TRBD2. The germline CDR1 and CDR2 sequences are DFQATT and SNEGSKA (reference sequence). CDR3 length equals 15 residues. V lost 3 bases to trimming and J lost 9 bases; unmatched junction nucleotides: 15. The CDR3 is CSASPSRESKWTQYF. CDR3 sequence (DNA): TGCAGTGCTAGCCCCTCGCGGGAGAGTAAGTGGACGCAGTATTTT.

This clonotype was seen ten or more times. This rearrangement joins TRBV19 to TRBJ2-2; D may be TRBD2 (5 bases). The V end was cut by 7 bases, the J end by 6 bases, with 18 bases between. The germline gives CDR1 LNHDA, CDR2 SQIVND (reference sequence). CDR3 length: 15 amino acids. The CDR3 region has the DNA TGTGCCAGTACCCCTAGCTTCGGGAATGCCGGGGAGCTGTTTTTT. Its translation: CASTPSFGNAGELFF.

This clonotype has a count of ten or more. The gene calls are TRBV28 and TRBJ2-1, with D tentatively TRBD1 (6 bases). The V gene's germline CDR1 is MDHEN and CDR2 SYDVKM. The CDR3 runs 12 residues. The CDR3 sequence: CAATGVSLEQFF. CDR3 coding DNA: TGTGCTGCGACAGGAGTTAGCCTTGAGCAGTTCTTC.

This clonotype showed up many times. This chain connects TRBV29-1 to TRBJ1-4; D remains ambiguous. CDR1 SQVTM and CDR2 ANQGSEA come from the germline V gene. The CDR3 has 14 amino acids. V was pared by 6 bases and J by 8 bases, with 19 bases between. Here the CDR3 reads CSVSLTGQAEKLFF. In DNA, the CDR3 is TGCAGCGTCTCCTTGACCGGCCAGGCCGAAAAACTGTTTTTT.

This clonotype showed up many times. DNA of the CDR3: TGTGCCAGCAGGAAGGGAGGGGATCGGAATGAGCAGTTCTTC. The encoded protein is CASRKGGDRNEQFF. This chain uses TRBV6-1 with TRBJ2-1, with 7 nucleotides matching TRBD2. The CDR3 spans 14 residues. The germline CDR1 and CDR2 sequences are MNHNS and SASEGT. After removal of 6 bases from V and 7 bases from J, the junction contained 9 bases not matched to a gene.

This clonotype was seen ten or more times. Germline is not matched at one junction end, which may reflect a read error. The rearrangement links TRBV7-7 to TRBJ2-5; 8 nucleotides line up with TRBD1. The CDR3 extends over 16 amino acids. CDR1 and CDR2 from the germline V gene are SSHAT and FNYEAQ (reference sequence). The CDR3 nucleotides are TGTGCTAGCAGCTTGGCCCCCCAGGGGGCTGGAGAGACCCAGTACTTC. It encodes CASSLAPQGAGETQYF.

This clonotype was observed at least ten times. The rearrangement links TRBV9 to TRBJ2-1, with 10 bases aligning to TRBD2. Germline V gene sequence: CDR1 SGDLS, CDR2 YYNGEE. V was clipped by 4 bases and J by 7 bases; unmatched bases: 11. The CDR3 is 16 amino acids. CDR3 loop: CASSPKTLAGVNEQFF. The CDR3 DNA sequence: TGTGCCAGCAGCCCAAAGACGCTAGCGGGAGTGAATGAGCAGTTCTTC.

This clonotype occurred many times. The chain has TRBV5-1 and TRBJ1-1; D is unclear. The germline CDR1 and CDR2 sequences are SGHRS and YFSETQ. Deletions cut 1 base from V and 1 base from J, with 2 bases between. The CDR3 consists of 12 residues. The CDR3 nucleotides are TGCGCCAGCAGCTTGCAGAACACTGAAGCTTTCTTT. It encodes CASSLQNTEAFF.

There are many counts of this clonotype. The V and J genes are TRBV10-3 and TRBJ2-1; perhaps TRBD1 as D (6 bases). V was clipped by 2 bases and J by 10 bases, with 9 bases between them. Germline V gives CDR1 ENHRY, CDR2 SYGVKD. This CDR3 contains 12 residues. This CDR3 reads CAISEGQREQFF. CDR3 nucleotide sequence: TGTGCCATCAGTGAGGGACAGAGGGAGCAGTTCTTC.

The table lists this clonotype with many counts. The rearrangement uses TRBV7-9 and TRBJ2-1; possible D gene TRBD2, 5 bases. Trimming removed 4 bases from V and 3 bases from J, with 7 bases in between. CDR1 is SEHNR, CDR2 FQNEAQ, per germline (reference sequence). The CDR3 length is 13 residues. The CDR3 region is CASSYRDYNEQFF. Here the CDR3 DNA reads TGTGCCAGCAGCTACCGGGACTACAATGAGCAGTTCTTC.

This clonotype was seen at least ten times. The V and J genes are TRBV6-2 or TRBV6-3 and TRBJ2-7, with 8 nucleotides matching TRBD1. The germline V gene encodes CDR1 MNHEY and CDR2 SVGEGT. This CDR3 contains 17 residues. V was pared by 5 bases and J by 3 bases, with 15 bases of the junction left unmatched. The CDR3 coding sequence is TGTGCCAGCAGTCCGACCTCCTGGGACAGGAGATACTACGAGCAGTACTTC. Its protein product is CASSPTSWDRRYYEQYF.

This clonotype occurred many times. The chain uses TRBV29-1 and TRBJ2-7, with D perhaps given as TRBD1 or TRBD2 (6 bases each). This CDR3 is 13 amino acids long. Deletions cut 6 bases from V and 0 bases from J, with 12 bases between. Germline V gives CDR1 SQVTM, CDR2 ANQGSEA. The chain's CDR3 is CSVARDTSYEQYF. In DNA, the CDR3 is TGCAGCGTCGCGCGGGACACCTCCTACGAGCAGTACTTC.

Many counts were recorded for this clonotype. The chain uses TRBV7-9 and TRBJ2-1; D possibly corresponds to TRBD2 (5 bases). This CDR3 has 14 residues. Germline loops: CDR1 SEHNR, CDR2 FQNEAQ (reference sequence). The V and J ends lost 5 bases and 5 bases respectively, with 13 bases between them. The CDR3 region is CASSRVLGNNEQFF. The DNA of the CDR3 is TGTGCCAGCAGCCGGGTACTAGGAAACAATGAGCAGTTCTTC.

This clonotype was recorded many times. The chain recombines TRBV5-1 with TRBJ1-4; TRBD1 matches 7 bases. This CDR3 contains 15 residues. Losses at the gene ends were 0 bases for V and 7 bases for J; bases not matched to a gene: 6. Germline lookup yields CDR1 SGHRS and CDR2 YFSETQ. The CDR3 DNA sequence: TGCGCCAGCAGCTTGGGGACAGGAGAGAGTGAAAAACTGTTTTTT. It is translated as CASSLGTGESEKLFF.

This clonotype was seen repeatedly, ten times or more. CDR3 nucleotides: TGTGCCAGCAGTATGGACAGGGAAGAATCACCCCTCCACTTT. Translated, it gives CASSMDREESPLHF. V usage is TRBV27 and J usage is TRBJ1-6, with TRBD1 matching 8 bases. The CDR3 sequence is 14 residues long. V was clipped by 5 bases and J by 10 bases; unmatched bases: 7. CDR1 is MNHEY and CDR2 is SMNVEV in the germline V gene (reference sequence).

The chain uses TRBV6-1 and TRBJ1-2; D may be TRBD1 (5 bases). CDR3 length equals 14 residues. The V gene lost 6 bases and the J gene lost 4 bases, with 15 bases spanning the gap. Germline-derived CDR1 and CDR2 are MNHNS and SASEGT. In DNA, the CDR3 is TGTGCCAGCAGGCCGGTCCCCGGGGGCTATGGCTACACCTTC. Translated, it gives CASRPVPGGYGYTF.

This clonotype was seen many times. J is TRBJ1-1 and V is TRBV3-1; TRBD1 matches 7 bases. The CDR3 spans 14 residues. J lost 5 bases, V lost 3 bases, and 6 bases had no gene match. CDR1 and CDR2 (germline): LGHDT, YNNKEL (reference sequence). This CDR3 reads CASSQDTGVTEAFF. DNA for the CDR3: TGTGCCAGCAGCCAGGATACAGGGGTTACTGAAGCTTTCTTT.

This clonotype has only a few counts. The V gene is TRBV19, the J gene TRBJ1-3; no definite D call. CDR3 length: 16 amino acids. Germline assignment: CDR1 LNHDA and CDR2 SQIVND (reference sequence). Between the trimmed V and J ends, which lost 2 bases and 0 bases, there was a span of 11 bases. The CDR3 is CASSIRGGFSGNTIYF. For the CDR3, the DNA is TGTGCCAGTAGTATACGAGGCGGCTTCTCTGGAAACACCATATATTTT.

This clonotype was seen ten or more times. This chain joins TRBV4-1 and TRBJ2-1; 7 bases fit TRBD2. Germline V gene data show CDR1 as MGHRA and CDR2 as YSYEKL. The CDR3 length is 19 residues. V lost 2 bases and J lost 0; bases outside the gene matches: 13. CDR3 sequence: CASSQQVAAGTISYNEQFF. CDR3 DNA: TGCGCCAGCAGCCAACAAGTTGCCGCCGGGACTATCTCCTACAATGAGCAGTTCTTC.

This clonotype was observed a few times. The chain links TRBV6-1 to TRBJ2-7; D unclear. This CDR3 comprises 13 residues. Trimming took 2 bases from V and 5 from J, leaving 10 bases between them. CDR1 MNHNS and CDR2 SASEGT come from the germline V gene. The CDR3 DNA sequence: TGTGCCAGCAGTGAAAATTTTGGGAACGAGCAGTACTTC. Its translation: CASSENFGNEQYF.